This TCR beta chain was observed in a study of cytomegalovirus exposure and HLA in healthy donors. Primers: 60 Vbeta forward and 13 Jbeta reverse. Clones were sequenced by immunoSEQ multiplex PCR, and TCRdb holds only the in-frame ones, with some missing. Of roughly 130,000 clones listed, 70% to 80% were seen once; the top ten hold less than 3.5%. Study-wide results and caveats: A later examination showed that TCR association rates differed by HLA locus, with DRB1 most and HLA-C fewest. Likely technical artifact: a cluster of highly shared sequence variants.

As for this clone: The antigen remains undetermined.

The sample was PBMCs. This receptor was taken from a human donor in good health.

CDR3 in amino acids: CASSPNWGSGNQPQHF. The CDR3 coding sequence is TGCGCCAGCAGCCCCAATTGGGGCTCGGGTAATCAGCCCCAGCATTTT. The V call is TRBV4-1, the J call TRBJ1-5; D is possibly TRBD1 (5 bases). V lost 4 bases and J 4 bases, leaving 17 bases between the germline ends. The CDR3 consists of 16 residues. Looked up from germline, CDR1 is MGHRA and CDR2 is YSYEKL.